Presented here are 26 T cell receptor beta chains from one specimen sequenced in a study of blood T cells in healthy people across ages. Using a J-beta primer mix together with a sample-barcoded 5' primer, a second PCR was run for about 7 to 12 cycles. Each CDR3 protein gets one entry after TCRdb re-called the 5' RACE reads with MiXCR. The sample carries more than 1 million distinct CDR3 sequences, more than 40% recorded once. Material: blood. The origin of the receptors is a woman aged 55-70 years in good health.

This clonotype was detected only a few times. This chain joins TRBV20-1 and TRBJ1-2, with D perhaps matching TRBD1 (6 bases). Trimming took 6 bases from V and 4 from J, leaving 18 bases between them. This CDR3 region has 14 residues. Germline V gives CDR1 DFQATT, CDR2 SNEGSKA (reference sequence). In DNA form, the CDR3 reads TGCAGTGCCTGGAGGACTATAGGGGGCTATGGCTACACCTTC. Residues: CSAWRTIGGYGYTF.

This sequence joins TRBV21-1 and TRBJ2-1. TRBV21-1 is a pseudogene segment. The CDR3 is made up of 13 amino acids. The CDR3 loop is CASSKAKGVEQFF. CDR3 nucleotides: TGTGCCAGCAGCAAAGCAAAGGGTGTAGAGCAGTTCTTC.

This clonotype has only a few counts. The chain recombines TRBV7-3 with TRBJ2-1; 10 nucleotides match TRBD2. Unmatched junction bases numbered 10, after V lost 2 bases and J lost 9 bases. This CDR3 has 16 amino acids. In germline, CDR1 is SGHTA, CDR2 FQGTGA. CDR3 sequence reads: CASSLSRLAGNSEQFF. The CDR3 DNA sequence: TGTGCCAGCAGCTTATCCCGACTAGCGGGTAATAGTGAGCAGTTCTTC. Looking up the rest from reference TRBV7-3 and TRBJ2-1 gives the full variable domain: GAGVSQTPSNKVTEKGKYVELRCDPISGHTALYWYRQSLGQGPEFLIYFQGTGAADDSGLPNDRFFAVRPEGSVSTLKIQRTERGDSAVYLCASSLSRLAGNSEQFFGPGTRLTVL.

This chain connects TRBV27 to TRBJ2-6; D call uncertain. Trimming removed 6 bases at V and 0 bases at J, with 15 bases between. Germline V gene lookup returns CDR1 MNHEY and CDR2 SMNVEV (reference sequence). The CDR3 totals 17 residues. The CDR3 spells CASSPPVSRSGANVLTF. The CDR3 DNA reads TGTGCCAGCAGCCCCCCCGTTTCTCGCTCTGGGGCCAACGTCCTGACTTTC.

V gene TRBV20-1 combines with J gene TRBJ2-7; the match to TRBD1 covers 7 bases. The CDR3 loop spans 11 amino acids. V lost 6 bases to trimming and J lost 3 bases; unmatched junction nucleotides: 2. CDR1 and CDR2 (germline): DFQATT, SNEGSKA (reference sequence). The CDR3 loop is CSAYRGYEQYF. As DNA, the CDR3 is TGCAGTGCCTACAGGGGCTACGAGCAGTACTTC.

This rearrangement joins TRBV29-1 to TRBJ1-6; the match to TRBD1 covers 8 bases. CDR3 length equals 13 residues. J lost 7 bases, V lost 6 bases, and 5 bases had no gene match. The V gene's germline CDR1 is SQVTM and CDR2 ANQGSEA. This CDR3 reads CSVSQGGNSPLHF. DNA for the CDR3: TGCAGCGTATCACAGGGGGGAAATTCACCCCTCCACTTT.

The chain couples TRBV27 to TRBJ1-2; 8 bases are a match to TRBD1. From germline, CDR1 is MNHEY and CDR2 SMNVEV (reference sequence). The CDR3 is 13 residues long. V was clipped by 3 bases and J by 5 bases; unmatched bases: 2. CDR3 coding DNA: TGTGCCAGCAGTTTGACAGGGGCTTATGGCTACACCTTC. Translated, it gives CASSLTGAYGYTF.

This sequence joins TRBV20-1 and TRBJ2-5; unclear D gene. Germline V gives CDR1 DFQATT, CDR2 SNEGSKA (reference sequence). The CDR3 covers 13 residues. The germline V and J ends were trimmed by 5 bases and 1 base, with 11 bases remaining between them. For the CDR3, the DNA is TGCAGTGCTCCCTGGGCATGCCAAGAGACCCAGTACTTC. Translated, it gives CSAPWACQETQYF.

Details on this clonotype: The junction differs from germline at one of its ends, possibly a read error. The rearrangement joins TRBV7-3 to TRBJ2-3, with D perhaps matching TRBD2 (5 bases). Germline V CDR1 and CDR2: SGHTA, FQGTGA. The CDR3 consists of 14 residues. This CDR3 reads CVSSLTRDTDTQYF. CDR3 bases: TGTGTCAGCAGCTTAACGAGGGACACAGATACGCAGTATTTT.

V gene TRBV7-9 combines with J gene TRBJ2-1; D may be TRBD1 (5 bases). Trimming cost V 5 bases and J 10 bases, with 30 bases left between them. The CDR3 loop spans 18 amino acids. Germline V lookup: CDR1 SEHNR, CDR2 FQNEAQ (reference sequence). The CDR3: CASSHPRLGQGHSYEQFF. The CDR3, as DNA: TGTGCCAGCAGCCACCCCCGATTGGGGCAGGGCCACTCCTACGAGCAGTTCTTC.

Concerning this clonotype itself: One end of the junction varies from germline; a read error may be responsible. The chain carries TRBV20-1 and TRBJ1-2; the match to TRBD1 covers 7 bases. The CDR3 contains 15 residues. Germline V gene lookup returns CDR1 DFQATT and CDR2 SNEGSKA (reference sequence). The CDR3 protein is CSARPGQISNCGYTF. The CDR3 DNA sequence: TGCAGTGCTAGACCGGGACAGATTTCTAACTGTGGCTACACCTTC.

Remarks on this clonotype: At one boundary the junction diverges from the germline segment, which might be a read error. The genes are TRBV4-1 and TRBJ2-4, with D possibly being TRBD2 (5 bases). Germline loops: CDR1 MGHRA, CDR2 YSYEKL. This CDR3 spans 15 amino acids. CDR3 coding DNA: TGCGCCAGCAGCCAAGTCGACCTAGCCGAAAACATTCAGTACTTC. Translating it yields CASSQVDLAENIQYF.

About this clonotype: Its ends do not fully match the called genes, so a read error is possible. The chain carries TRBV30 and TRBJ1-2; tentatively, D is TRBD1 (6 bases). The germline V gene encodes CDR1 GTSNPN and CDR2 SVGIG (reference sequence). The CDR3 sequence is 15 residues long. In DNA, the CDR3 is TGTGCCTGGAGTGCCCTCGGGGGGGGCACGAGTGGCCACACCTTC. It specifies CAWSALGGGTSGHTF.

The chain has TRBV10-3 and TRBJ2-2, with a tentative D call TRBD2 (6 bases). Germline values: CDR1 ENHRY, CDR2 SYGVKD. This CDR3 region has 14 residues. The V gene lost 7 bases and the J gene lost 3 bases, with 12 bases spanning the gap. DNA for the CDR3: TGTGCCATCACGCGCGGGGTGGACACCGGGGAGCTGTTTTTT. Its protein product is CAITRGVDTGELFF.

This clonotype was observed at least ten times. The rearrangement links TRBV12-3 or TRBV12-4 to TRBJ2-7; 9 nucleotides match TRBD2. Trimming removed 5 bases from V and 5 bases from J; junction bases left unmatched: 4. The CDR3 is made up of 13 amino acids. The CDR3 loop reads CASSVVAGDEQYF. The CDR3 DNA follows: TGTGCCAGCAGTGTAGTAGCGGGAGACGAGCAGTACTTC.

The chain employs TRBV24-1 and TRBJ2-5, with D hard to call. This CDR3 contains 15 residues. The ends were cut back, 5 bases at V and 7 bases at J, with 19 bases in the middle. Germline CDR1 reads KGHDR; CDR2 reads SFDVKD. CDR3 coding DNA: TGTGCCACCAGTGCCCCCCGGGTCTTGGGCACGACCCAGTACTTC. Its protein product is CATSAPRVLGTTQYF.

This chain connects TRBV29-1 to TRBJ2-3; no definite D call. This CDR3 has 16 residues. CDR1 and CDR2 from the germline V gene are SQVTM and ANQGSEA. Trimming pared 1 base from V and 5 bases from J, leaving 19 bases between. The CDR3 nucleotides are TGCAGCGTTGAAGCGGGCAATACCCCTTTCCTAGATACGCAGTATTTT. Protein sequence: CSVEAGNTPFLDTQYF.

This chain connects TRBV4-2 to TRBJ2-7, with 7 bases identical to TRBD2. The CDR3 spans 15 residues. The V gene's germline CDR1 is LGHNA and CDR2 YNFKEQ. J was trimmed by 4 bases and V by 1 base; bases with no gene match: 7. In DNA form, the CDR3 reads TGTGCCAGCAGCCAAGTTGTGGGAGGGCAGTACGAGCAGTACTTC. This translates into CASSQVVGGQYEQYF.

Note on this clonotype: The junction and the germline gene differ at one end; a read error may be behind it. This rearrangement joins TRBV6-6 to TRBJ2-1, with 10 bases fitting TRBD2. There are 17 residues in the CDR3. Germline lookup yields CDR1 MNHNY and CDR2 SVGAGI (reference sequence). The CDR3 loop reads CTSSLGSSGSSYNEQFF. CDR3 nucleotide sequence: TGTACCAGCAGCCTAGGCTCTAGCGGGAGCTCCTACAATGAGCAGTTCTTC.

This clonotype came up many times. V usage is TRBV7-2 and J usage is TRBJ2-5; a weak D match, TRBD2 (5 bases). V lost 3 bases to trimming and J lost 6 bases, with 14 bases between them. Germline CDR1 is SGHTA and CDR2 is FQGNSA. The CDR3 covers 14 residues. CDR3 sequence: CASSLGTHGKTQYF. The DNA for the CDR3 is TGTGCCAGCAGCTTGGGCACCCACGGGAAGACCCAGTACTTC.

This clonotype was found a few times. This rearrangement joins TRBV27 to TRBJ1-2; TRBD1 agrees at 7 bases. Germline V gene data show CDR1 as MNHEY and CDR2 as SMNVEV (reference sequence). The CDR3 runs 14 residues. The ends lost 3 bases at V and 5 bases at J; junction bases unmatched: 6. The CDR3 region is CASSFRGGAYGYTF. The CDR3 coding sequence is TGTGCCAGCAGTTTTAGAGGGGGCGCATATGGCTACACCTTC.

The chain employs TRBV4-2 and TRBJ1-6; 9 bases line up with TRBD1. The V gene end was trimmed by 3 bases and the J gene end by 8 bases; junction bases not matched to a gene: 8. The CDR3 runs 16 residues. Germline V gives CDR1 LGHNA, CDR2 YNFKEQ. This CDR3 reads CASSQLTGGQDSPLHF. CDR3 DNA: TGTGCCAGCAGCCAGCTTACAGGGGGCCAGGATTCACCCCTCCACTTT.

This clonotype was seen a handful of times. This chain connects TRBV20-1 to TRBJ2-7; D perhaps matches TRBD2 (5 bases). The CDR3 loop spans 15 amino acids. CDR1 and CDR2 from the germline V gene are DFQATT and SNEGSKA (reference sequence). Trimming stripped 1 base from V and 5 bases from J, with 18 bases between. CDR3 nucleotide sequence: TGCAGTGCTAGAGCGACTGGAGGTCGGTTAGACGAGCAGTACTTC. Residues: CSARATGGRLDEQYF.

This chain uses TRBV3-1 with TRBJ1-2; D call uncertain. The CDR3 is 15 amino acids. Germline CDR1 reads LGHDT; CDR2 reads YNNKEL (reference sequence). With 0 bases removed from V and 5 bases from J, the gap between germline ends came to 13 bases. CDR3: CASSQDPQWGYGYTF. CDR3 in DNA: TGTGCCAGCAGCCAAGATCCTCAGTGGGGATATGGCTACACCTTC.

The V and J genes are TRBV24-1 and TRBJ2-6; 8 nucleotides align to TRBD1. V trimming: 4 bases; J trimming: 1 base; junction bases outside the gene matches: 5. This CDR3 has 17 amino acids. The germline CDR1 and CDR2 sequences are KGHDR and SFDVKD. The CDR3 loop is CATSDRTGRSGANVLTF. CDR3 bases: TGTGCCACCAGTGACCGGACAGGGAGGTCTGGGGCCAACGTCCTGACTTTC.

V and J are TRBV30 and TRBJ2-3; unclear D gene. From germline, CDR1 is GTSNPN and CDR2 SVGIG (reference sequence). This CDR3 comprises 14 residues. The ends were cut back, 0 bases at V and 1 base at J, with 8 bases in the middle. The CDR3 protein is CAWSVGLGTDTQYF. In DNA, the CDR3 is TGTGCCTGGAGTGTCGGTTTGGGCACAGATACGCAGTATTTT. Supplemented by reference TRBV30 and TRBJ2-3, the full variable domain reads SQTIHQWPATLVQPVGSPLSLECTVEGTSNPNLYWYRQAAGRGLQLLFYSVGIGQISSEVPQNLSASRPQDRQFILSSKKLLLSDSGFYLCAWSVGLGTDTQYFGPGTRLTVL.